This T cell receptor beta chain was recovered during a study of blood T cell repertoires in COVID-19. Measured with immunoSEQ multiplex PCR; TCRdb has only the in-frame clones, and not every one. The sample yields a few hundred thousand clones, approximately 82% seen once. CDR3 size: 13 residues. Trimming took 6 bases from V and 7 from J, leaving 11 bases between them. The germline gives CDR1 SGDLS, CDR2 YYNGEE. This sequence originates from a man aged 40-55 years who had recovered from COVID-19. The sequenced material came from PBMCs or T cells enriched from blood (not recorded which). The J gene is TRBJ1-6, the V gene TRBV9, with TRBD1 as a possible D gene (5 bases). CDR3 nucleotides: TGTGCCAGCACCCCCGGGGGAAATTCACCCCTCCACTTT. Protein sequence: CASTPGGNSPLHF.